This record concerns one T cell receptor (beta chain) sequence. TCRdb's table, derived via immunoSEQ multiplex PCR, lists solely in-frame clones and lacks some. The table has around 2,000,000 clones, 95% seen once. The CDR3 runs 15 residues. Germline lookup yields CDR1 SGHRS and CDR2 YFSETQ. V was clipped by 5 bases and J by 3 bases; unmatched bases: 7. The data stem from a study of shared clonotypes between healthy human individuals. The V and J genes are TRBV5-1 and TRBJ2-3, with 9 nucleotides matching TRBD2. The sample was naive CD4+ T cells sorted from blood. Subset described: CD45RA+ positively selected. The sequence came from a young man in good health. CDR3 nucleotides: TGCGCCAGCAGTGCGGCGGGGGGGCGGACAGATACGCAGTATTTT. Amino acid sequence: CASSAAGGRTDTQYF. The full variable domain, with the rest looked up from reference TRBV5-1 and TRBJ2-3, is KAGVTQTPRYLIKTRGQQVTLSCSPISGHRSVSWYQQTPGQGLQFLFEYFSETQRNKGNFPGRFSGRQFSNSRSEMNVSTLELGDSALYLCASSAAGGRTDTQYFGPGTRLTVL.